This T cell receptor beta chain was captured in a study of blood T cell repertoires in COVID-19. Study information: The United States, Italy and Spain supplied acute and convalescent COVID-19 samples.

The CDR3 is 13 residues long. V shed 5 bases and J 5 bases; nucleotides not matched to a gene: 4. Note on this clone: The same CDR3 arises from other DNA sequences in this sample as well.

Generated by immunoSEQ multiplex PCR, the TCRdb table keeps only in-frame clones and is missing some. Among 250,000 to 300,000 clones listed, approximately 91% were seen once. Sequencing used PBMCs or T cells enriched from blood (not recorded which). The receptor's source is a middle-aged woman with acute COVID-19. The V call is TRBV12-3 or TRBV12-4, the J call TRBJ2-5; TRBD1 matches at 8 bases. CDR3 DNA: TGTGCCAGCAGTACAGGGGGGCGGGAGACCCAGTACTTC. It is translated as CASSTGGRETQYF.